The sequence of this T cell receptor beta chain was determined in a study of early T cells in non-severe SARS-CoV-2 infection. TCRdb recomputed calls from the 5' RACE reads with MiXCR, one row per CDR3 protein. The data contain over 30,000 distinct CDR3 sequences, 5.4% of them seen just once; the ten biggest clones take up around 5.8%. Germline lookup yields CDR1 MDHEN and CDR2 SYDVKM. V was shortened by 8 bases and J by 0 bases, with 10 bases between the two germline ends. The CDR3 is made up of 13 amino acids. Study-level points and caveats: Anti-spike CD8 specificities were favored by VDJdb matching, whose results missed private and CD4 specificities.

This clonotype has just a few counts. Its antigen is undetermined. The origin of this receptor is an adult who was a healthcare worker with PCR-confirmed SARS-CoV-2 infection or an uninfected control (not recorded which). The specimen comprised whole blood, sampled at baseline. The chain carries TRBV28 and TRBJ1-2; D is unresolved. This chain's CDR3 is CASGGLPNYGYTF. For the CDR3, the DNA is TGTGCCAGCGGCGGACTCCCTAACTATGGCTACACCTTC.